The rows below give T cell receptor beta chains drawn from one sample of a study of blood T cell repertoires in COVID-19. Profiling relied on immunoSEQ multiplex PCR, and the TCRdb table lists in-frame clones only, not all of them. The sample carries about 240,000 clones, more than 75% recorded once. The sequencing input was peripheral blood. Every receptor here comes from a woman aged 70-85 years with active or convalescent COVID-19. CDR3s include the opening cysteine and the closing phenylalanine or tryptophan. The D gene is left open where the match is weak. Clone sizes are given selectively: once, few, many, or a class where the clone is expanded.

DNA: TGTGCCAGCAGCCCTCGAGGCGGCGGTTATCAGCCCCAGCATTTT; CDR3: CASSPRGGGYQPQHF; J: TRBJ1-5; size: once; V: TRBV7-8; D: -
DNA: TGTGCCAGCAGCGTAGAACCTAGCGGGGGGGTTCTGGGTACGCAGTATTTT; CDR3: CASSVEPSGGVLGTQYF; J: TRBJ2-3; size: -; V: TRBV9; D: TRBD2
DNA: TGTGCCAGCACGGATCGGGCAGATACGCAGTATTTT; CDR3: CASTDRADTQYF; J: TRBJ2-3; size: -; V: TRBV3-1/TRBV3-2; D: -
DNA: TGTGCCAGCAGCTTAGCGGGGAGGAGGAATGAGCAGTTCTTC; CDR3: CASSLAGRRNEQFF; J: TRBJ2-1; size: -; V: TRBV7-3; D: -
DNA: TGTGCCACCAGCAGATCAACACAGGGGGCTCACACCGGGGAGCTGTTTTTT; CDR3: CATSRSTQGAHTGELFF; J: TRBJ2-2; size: -; V: TRBV15; D: TRBD1
DNA: TGTGCCAGCTCACCTTTCCAACAGGGGGCGAGAGGAGGGACTGAAGCTTTCTTT; CDR3: CASSPFQQGARGGTEAFF; J: TRBJ1-1; size: -; V: TRBV18; D: TRBD1
DNA: TGTGCCAGCAGTTACCCCGTCCCGGGACACGGCATGAACACTGAAGCTTTCTTT; CDR3: CASSYPVPGHGMNTEAFF; J: TRBJ1-1; size: -; V: TRBV6-2/TRBV6-3; D: -
DNA: TGTGCCAGCAGCTTAGGGGAGCGGGGGATCAATGAGCAGTTCTTC; CDR3: CASSLGERGINEQFF; J: TRBJ2-1; size: -; V: TRBV13; D: TRBD2
DNA: TGTGCCAGCTCACCAACAGGGGGCTCCTCTGAAGCTTTCTTT; CDR3: CASSPTGGSSEAFF; J: TRBJ1-1; size: once; V: TRBV18; D: TRBD1
DNA: TGTGCCAGCAGTACGGCGGCGGAAAAACTGTTTTTT; CDR3: CASSTAAEKLFF; J: TRBJ1-4; size: -; V: TRBV6-5; D: -
DNA: TGTGCCAGCATAACGGGCGGGACAGGCTCCACTGAAGCTTTCTTT; CDR3: CASITGGTGSTEAFF; J: TRBJ1-1; size: -; V: TRBV28; D: TRBD1
DNA: TGCGCCAGCAGTGAGTCGACGGACAGGGCGGCTGGCTACACCTTC; CDR3: CASSESTDRAAGYTF; J: TRBJ1-2; size: few; V: TRBV10-1; D: TRBD1
DNA: TGTGCCAGTAGCCCGCGGCCAAATGAAAAACTGTTTTTT; CDR3: CASSPRPNEKLFF; J: TRBJ1-4; size: -; V: TRBV19; D: -
DNA: TGCGCCAGCAGCGAAGACAGGGGTCAAAGCTATGGCTACACCTTC; CDR3: CASSEDRGQSYGYTF; J: TRBJ1-2; size: -; V: TRBV5-1; D: TRBD1
DNA: TGTGCCAGTAGTATTCGTCAGGGGGCTAACACAGATACGCAGTATTTT; CDR3: CASSIRQGANTDTQYF; J: TRBJ2-3; size: -; V: TRBV19; D: TRBD1
DNA: TGTGCCAGCAGCCCAAGACCTAAGTTTCCGGGACAGGGCAACTATGGCTACACCTTC; CDR3: CASSPRPKFPGQGNYGYTF; J: TRBJ1-2; size: -; V: TRBV7-9; D: TRBD1